These 3 T cell receptor beta chains originate from one sample sequenced in a study of shared clonotypes between healthy human individuals. The repertoire was sequenced with immunoSEQ multiplex PCR; TCRdb's copy has only in-frame clones and lacks some. The data show roughly 490,000 clones, with around 80% seen just once and around 13% held by the top ten. The sequenced material came from PBMCs. The origin of the receptors is a woman aged 40 to 49 in good health. Some clones in this sample may be carry-over from other donors' samples.

This chain joins TRBV28 and TRBJ2-1; D is unclear. CDR3 length: 12 residues. CDR1 and CDR2 (germline): MDHEN, SYDVKM. V was shortened by 5 bases and J by 11 bases, with 13 bases between the two germline ends. The CDR3 coding sequence is TGTGCCAGCAGTCTAACGACAACCCAGCAGTTCTTC. Its protein is CASSLTTTQQFF.

This rearrangement joins TRBV10-3 to TRBJ2-5; D not certain. The CDR3 covers 12 residues. Trimming removed 4 bases from V and 3 bases from J, with 6 bases in between. Germline V gives CDR1 ENHRY, CDR2 SYGVKD. The CDR3 DNA is TGTGCCATCAGTGCCACAGAAGAGACCCAGTACTTC. Its protein is CAISATEETQYF.

The chain recombines TRBV30 with TRBJ1-3, with a possible D match to TRBD1 (6 bases). Germline V gives CDR1 GTSNPN, CDR2 SVGIG (reference sequence). V lost 4 bases, J lost 4 bases, and 11 bases lay in between. CDR3 length equals 13 residues. DNA of the CDR3: TGTGCCTGGATCACAGGGTACGGAAACACCATATATTTT. Protein sequence: CAWITGYGNTIYF.